This T cell receptor beta chain is from a study of OX40 agonist ivuxolimab in advanced cancers. As for the study in general: Patients were infused with ivuxolimab every 2 weeks at 0.01 to 10 mg/kg. Partial response was recorded in three patients: one hepatocellular carcinoma and two cutaneous melanoma cases.

Clones were read by immunoSEQ multiplex PCR, and TCRdb kept only the in-frame ones, dropping some. Among around 100,000 clones, 89% were seen once, and the ten largest hold 0.15% to 0.2%. V was cut by 3 bases and J by 10 bases, with 16 bases left in between. The germline V gene encodes CDR1 SGHVS and CDR2 FNYEAQ. The CDR3 consists of 14 residues. The V gene is TRBV7-6, the J gene TRBJ2-1, with a tentative D call TRBD2 (5 bases). This sample comprised CD4+ or CD8+ T cells sorted from blood, obtained in a trial of the OX40 agonist ivuxolimab. This TCR was recovered from an adult with an advanced solid tumor such as melanoma, head and neck, liver or kidney cancer. Here the CDR3 reads CASSLGGPNPEQFF. The DNA for the CDR3 is TGTGCCAGCAGCTTGGGCGGGCCAAACCCAGAGCAGTTCTTC. The complete variable domain, with remaining parts taken from reference TRBV7-6 and TRBJ2-1, reads GAGVSQSPRYKVTKRGQDVALRCDPISGHVSLYWYRQALGQGPEFLTYFNYEAQQDKSGLPNDRFSAERPEGSISTLTIQRTEQRDSAMYRCASSLGGPNPEQFFGPGTRLTVL.